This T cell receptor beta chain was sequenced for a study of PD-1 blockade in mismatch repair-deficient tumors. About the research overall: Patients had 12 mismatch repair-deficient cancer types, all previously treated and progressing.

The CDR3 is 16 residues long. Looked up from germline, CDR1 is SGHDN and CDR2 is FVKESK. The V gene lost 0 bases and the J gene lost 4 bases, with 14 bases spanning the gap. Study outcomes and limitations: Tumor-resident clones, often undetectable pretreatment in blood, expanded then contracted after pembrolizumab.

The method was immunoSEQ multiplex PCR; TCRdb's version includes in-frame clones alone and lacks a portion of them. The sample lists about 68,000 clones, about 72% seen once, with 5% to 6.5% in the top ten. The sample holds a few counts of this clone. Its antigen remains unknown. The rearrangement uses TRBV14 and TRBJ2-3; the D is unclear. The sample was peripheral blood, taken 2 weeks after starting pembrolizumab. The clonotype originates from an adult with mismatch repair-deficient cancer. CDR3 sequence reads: CASSQDLRPLSDTQYF. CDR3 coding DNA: TGTGCCAGCAGCCAAGACTTGCGCCCACTTTCAGATACGCAGTATTTT.